This T cell receptor beta chain was identified in a study of CD8+CD57+ T cells in acquired aplastic anemia. As for the study in general: Across the sorted CD4+ and CD8+ cells, DNA amounts averaged roughly 3 ug.

TCR beta VDJ and CDR3 were profiled, and genomic DNA was the template. TCRdb passed the reads through MiXCR, listing each CDR3 protein once. This table holds around 430,000 distinct CDR3 sequences, roughly 34% found once. CDR3 length: 15 residues. Trimming took 6 bases from V and 0 from J, leaving 12 bases between them. From germline, CDR1 is SNHLY and CDR2 FYNNEI. A word on this clonotype: Antigen specificity is unknown.

Findings of the study overall: Researchers report that about 29 CD8+ CDR3 sequences appeared in both patients and controls.

For sequencing, patients were chosen who had shown expansion of CD8+CD57+ cells by flow cytometry. Diagnosis of severe acquired aplastic anemia applied to all patients. Patients were treatment-naive when blood was sampled. The sequence derives from a human donor with aplastic anemia. The sequenced material came from sorted CD4+, CD8+, or CD8+CD57+ T cells (not recorded which) from PBMCs. The J gene is TRBJ1-5, the V gene TRBV2; D is undetermined. In nucleotides, the CDR3 is TGTGCCAGCAGAGCCGGGTCAAATAGCAATCAGCCCCAGCATTTT. Its translation is CASRAGSNSNQPQHF.